A selection of T cell receptor beta chains follows, all from one sample in a study of blood T cell repertoires in COVID-19. Assay used: immunoSEQ multiplex PCR; TCRdb lists only in-frame clones, some missing. The data contain some 300,000 clones, 90% of them singletons. The source material was peripheral blood. The source of these receptors is a woman aged 40 to 50 with COVID-19, enrolled during active disease. Each CDR3 is given with its conserved first and last residue. A D gene is named only where the DNA matches it firmly. For some rows the clone size is stated as once, few or many, or as a class when expanded; others skip it.

>TRBD2|TRBJ2-7|NA|TRBV28
TGTGCCAGCAGTTCGCTAGCGGGAGGGGCCTACGAGCAGTACTTC
CASSSLAGGAYEQYF
>TRBD1|TRBJ2-7|few|TRBV6-4
TGTGCCAGCAGTGACTCGTATAGGGACAGCACCTACGAGCAGTACTTC
CASSDSYRDSTYEQYF
>TRBD1|TRBJ2-7|NA|TRBV5-6
TGTGCCAGCAGCCCGGGACAGGGGATCTACGAGCAGTACTTC
CASSPGQGIYEQYF
>NA|TRBJ1-1|NA|TRBV12-3/TRBV12-4
TGTGCCAGCAGTTTTCTTGTCCCTTTCTTT
CASSFLVPFF
>NA|TRBJ1-1|NA|TRBV13
TGTGCCAGCAGCTTAAGGGGGATGAACACTGAAGCTTTCTTT
CASSLRGMNTEAFF
>NA|TRBJ1-3|NA|TRBV9
TGTGCCAGCAGCTTGGGAGTTGGAAACACCATATATTTT
CASSLGVGNTIYF
>TRBD1|TRBJ1-2|NA|TRBV3-1/TRBV3-2
TGTGCCAGCAGCTACCCGGGACAGAACTATGGCTACACCTTC
CASSYPGQNYGYTF
>NA|TRBJ2-7|NA|TRBV4-3
TGCGCCAGCAGCCAAGAGGGCAGGGGCTCCTACGAGCAGTACTTC
CASSQEGRGSYEQYF
>NA|TRBJ1-2|NA|TRBV15
TGTGCCACCAGCAGAGATCGTGCGGCAGGGGTCCATGGCTACACCTTC
CATSRDRAAGVHGYTF
>TRBD1|TRBJ1-2|NA|TRBV6-6
TGTGCCAGCAGTTACACAAGACAGGGAAGTACCTATGGCTACACCTTC
CASSYTRQGSTYGYTF
>TRBD2|TRBJ2-3|NA|TRBV4-2
TGTGCCAGCAGCCAAAGCCGCGGGGGGGATACAGATACGCAGTATTTT
CASSQSRGGDTDTQYF
>NA|TRBJ1-4|NA|TRBV7-8
TGTGCCAGCAGTATAGGCAGGCTAAATGAAAAACTGTTTTTT
CASSIGRLNEKLFF
>NA|TRBJ2-1|NA|TRBV13
TGTGCCAGCAGCTTAGTATACAATGAGCAGTTCTTC
CASSLVYNEQFF
>NA|TRBJ2-1|NA|TRBV7-3
TGTGCCAGCAGCTTGGACACTTACTCCTACAATGAGCAGTTCTTC
CASSLDTYSYNEQFF
>NA|TRBJ2-2|NA|TRBV5-1
TGCGCCAGCAGCTTGGACAGACCGAACACCGGGGAGCTGTTTTTT
CASSLDRPNTGELFF
>TRBD1|TRBJ1-2|once|TRBV6-5
TGTGCCAGCAGACCACAGGGGCAAGCTAACTATGGCTACACCTTC
CASRPQGQANYGYTF
>NA|TRBJ1-1|once|TRBV6-5
TGTGCCAGCAGTACCATTACAGTGAACACTGAAGCTTTCTTT
CASSTITVNTEAFF
>NA|TRBJ1-5|NA|TRBV28
TGTGCCATCTCAACCGCCGGGGGTAGCAATCAGCCCCAGCATTTT
CAISTAGGSNQPQHF
>NA|TRBJ1-2|NA|TRBV19
TGTGCCAGCCGCTCGGGGGACGGGCGCTATGGCTACACCTTC
CASRSGDGRYGYTF
>NA|TRBJ2-3|NA|TRBV5-1
TGCGCCAGCAGCTTGGCGTCGACAGTCACAGATACGCAGTATTTT
CASSLASTVTDTQYF
>TRBD1|TRBJ1-2|NA|TRBV18
TGTGCCAGCTCCCTGGACAGGGGGCCTGGCTACACCTTC
CASSLDRGPGYTF
>NA|TRBJ1-2|NA|TRBV7-8
TGTGCCAGCAGCCTTACCGCCACAGGGACAGGCTACACCTTC
CASSLTATGTGYTF
>TRBD1|TRBJ1-3|NA|TRBV5-1
TGCGCCAGCAGCTTGCGGACAGGGACAATCTCTGGAAACACCATATATTTT
CASSLRTGTISGNTIYF
>NA|TRBJ2-1|few|TRBV18
TGTGCCAGCTCACTGACGGGGAACAATGAGCAGTTCTTC
CASSLTGNNEQFF
>NA|TRBJ1-6|NA|TRBV14
TGTGCCAGCAGCCAAGTGGGGGGAAATTCACCCCTCCACTTT
CASSQVGGNSPLHF
>NA|TRBJ2-3|NA|TRBV6-4
TGTGCCAGCAGCGCCAGACTACAGCACACGCAGTATTTT
CASSARLQHTQYF
>TRBD1|TRBJ1-1|NA|TRBV5-1
TGCGCCAGCAGCTTGGCCGGACAGGGGGCCAACACTGAAGCTTTCTTT
CASSLAGQGANTEAFF
>NA|TRBJ2-7|NA|TRBV7-9
TGTGCCAGCAGCTTAGGAGTGGACAGCTACGAGCAGTACTTC
CASSLGVDSYEQYF
>NA|TRBJ2-1|NA|TRBV4-1
TGCGCCAGCAGCCAGGCCTCGCATGAGCAGTTCTTC
CASSQASHEQFF
>NA|TRBJ1-5|NA|TRBV2
TGTGCCAGCAGTGAAGCGAGGGCGGGGGAGCAGCCCCAGCATTTT
CASSEARAGEQPQHF
>NA|TRBJ2-1|NA|TRBV27
TGTGCCAGCAGAAGTGCGGGAAGGGGTGAGCAGTTCTTC
CASRSAGRGEQFF
>NA|TRBJ1-1|NA|TRBV9
TGTGCCAGCAGCGTCGGCCCCAGGGCCCCGGGGGCTGAAGCTTTCTTT
CASSVGPRAPGAEAFF
>TRBD1|TRBJ1-1|NA|TRBV7-2
TGTGCCAGCAGTATCAGGGGGCTCGACACTGAAGCTTTCTTT
CASSIRGLDTEAFF